This TCR beta chain was found in a study of OX40 agonist ivuxolimab in advanced cancers. The CDR3 covers 15 residues. The germline V and J ends were trimmed by 0 bases and 6 bases, with 11 bases remaining between them. The germline gives CDR1 SGHTA, CDR2 FQGNSA. Repertoires were generated with immunoSEQ multiplex PCR, while TCRdb's copy carries only in-frame clones and drops some. The data show around 62,000 clones, 70% to 90% seen once. This chain uses TRBV7-2 with TRBJ1-4, with D possibly being TRBD1 (5 bases). This receptor was taken from an adult with an advanced solid tumor such as melanoma, head and neck, liver or kidney cancer. The sequencing here drew on CD4+ or CD8+ T cells sorted from blood, taken in a trial of the OX40 agonist ivuxolimab. The chain's CDR3 is CASSLAGQEYEKLFF. CDR3 coding DNA: TGTGCCAGCAGCTTAGCGGGGCAGGAATATGAAAAACTGTTTTTT.